This TCR beta chain comes out of a study of cytomegalovirus exposure and HLA in healthy donors. Primers included in the PCR were 60 Vbeta and 13 Jbeta primers. The protocol was immunoSEQ multiplex PCR, while the TCRdb copy is restricted to in-frame clones and leaves out a portion. This table holds roughly 40,000 clones. On this clone: Its cognate antigen is unknown.

With 4 bases clipped from V and 2 bases from J, the junction kept 5 bases outside the gene matches. In germline, CDR1 is SGHVS, CDR2 FQNEAQ. This CDR3 is 14 amino acids long. Findings and caveats of the study: Association with HLA alleles at 0.05 false discovery rate was found for roughly 17,000 TCR beta sequences in a later analysis.

The chain links TRBV7-8 to TRBJ2-7, with TRBD2 identical over 7 bases. The TCR was taken from a male donor in good health and CMV-seronegative. Sequenced material: PBMCs. CDR3 sequence: CASSYWGGPYEQYF. The CDR3 nucleotides are TGTGCCAGCAGCTACTGGGGGGGACCCTACGAGCAGTACTTC.